What follows is one T cell receptor beta chain and its context. Antigen: not known. These data are taken from a study of cytomegalovirus exposure and HLA in healthy donors. The PCR contained 60 Vbeta and 13 Jbeta primers. TCRdb's copy holds only in-frame clones and misses some; the assay was immunoSEQ multiplex PCR. In the table there are about 130,000 clones, about 69% of which are singletons. Germline V gene lookup returns CDR1 SEHNR and CDR2 FQNEAQ (reference sequence). Unmatched junction bases numbered 10, after V lost 5 bases and J lost 4 bases. The CDR3 contains 15 residues. Overall study findings and caveats: It is likely that the observed cluster of highly shared sequence variants was a sequencing artifact. As was reported, the HLA-A and HLA-B alleles of most subjects were accurately predicted from TCR beta sequences. There were reportedly fewer N-insertions in an Asian-associated ancestry cluster than the roughly 670-donor mean, in a later analysis.

This chain links TRBV7-9 with TRBJ1-2, with 7 positions matching TRBD1. The sample was PBMCs. The sequence came from a young man in good health and CMV-seronegative. CDR3 in amino acids: CASSRQGRLLYGYTF. The CDR3 coding sequence is TGTGCCAGCAGCCGACAGGGCAGGTTGCTCTATGGCTACACCTTC.